The entry below describes one T cell receptor (beta chain). As yet, its antigen is unknown. The second PCR ran roughly 6 to 11 cycles with a sample-barcoded 5' primer and J-beta primers. Template switching added a 12-random-nucleotide identifier to every cDNA molecule. TCRdb re-called the 5' RACE reads with MiXCR, one entry per CDR3 protein. The sample has 1.5 million to 2 million distinct CDR3 sequences; roughly 52% are singletons. These data come from a study of blood T cells in healthy people across ages. Trimming removed 2 bases at V and 3 bases at J, with 14 bases between. The CDR3 consists of 15 residues. The V gene's germline CDR1 is MNHEY and CDR2 SVGEGT. Broader study findings: Diversity figures derived from one million T cells were judged to underestimate the true value.

V gene TRBV6-2 or TRBV6-3 combines with J gene TRBJ2-7, with a tentative D call TRBD1 (6 bases). The specimen was blood. The origin of this receptor is a woman aged 35 to 49 in good health. In DNA form, the CDR3 reads TGTGCCAGCAGTTACCCCAAAACAGGGAACTACGAGCAGTACTTC. It encodes CASSYPKTGNYEQYF.